These 26 T cell receptor beta chains were sequenced from one sample in a study of blood T cell repertoires in COVID-19 (TCRdb year 2020). Library preparation employed the immunoSEQ multiplex PCR assay. TCRdb stores this immuneACCESS table with in-frame sequences only. Part of the clones is absent; in the studies checked, under half of the shortfall reflects unresolved V genes, and no reason is known for the rest. This sample has fewer than 120,000 clones in its table, and 85% to 90% of those were observed once. Around 3% of the sample belongs to the ten largest clones. Source material: peripheral blood. These receptors came from a woman aged 50 to 60 with acute or convalescent COVID-19.

This chain joins TRBV19 and TRBJ2-3; 7 nucleotides match TRBD2. The CDR3 runs 15 residues. Germline values: CDR1 LNHDA, CDR2 SQIVND (reference sequence). V lost 6 bases, J lost 0 bases, and 6 bases stayed unmatched. CDR3 DNA: TGTGCCAGTAGCGCTAGCGGCACTAGCACAGATACGCAGTATTTT. Residues: CASSASGTSTDTQYF.

V is TRBV7-9 and J is TRBJ2-7; D is uncertain. This CDR3 comprises 14 residues. V was cut by 2 bases and J by 2 bases, with 10 bases left in between. The germline V gene has CDR1 SEHNR and CDR2 FQNEAQ (reference sequence). The CDR3 reads CASSLSSATYEQYF. The CDR3 region has the DNA TGTGCCAGCAGCTTATCATCCGCGACCTACGAGCAGTACTTC.

The chain recombines TRBV2 with TRBJ2-7, with unresolved D. Germline lookup yields CDR1 SNHLY and CDR2 FYNNEI. The CDR3 consists of 14 residues. Trimming took 5 bases from V and 7 from J, leaving 18 bases between them. CDR3 residues: CASSYMGRALEQYF. The CDR3 bases are TGTGCCAGCAGTTATATGGGCCGCGCCCTAGAGCAGTACTTC.

V is TRBV28 and J is TRBJ2-2, with 7 positions matching TRBD2. V lost 6 bases to trimming and J lost 7 bases; unmatched junction nucleotides: 11. The CDR3 consists of 15 residues. Per the germline V gene, CDR1 is MDHEN and CDR2 is SYDVKM. The CDR3 reads CASSPNGRLGGELFF. DNA of the CDR3: TGTGCCAGCAGCCCCAACGGGAGGCTAGGCGGGGAGCTGTTTTTT.

V gene TRBV2 combines with J gene TRBJ2-3, with 9 bases identical to TRBD2. CDR1 and CDR2 from the germline V gene are SNHLY and FYNNEI. The junction had 4 bases not matched to a gene; V was cut back by 11 bases and J by 1 base. The CDR3 extends over 13 amino acids. The CDR3: CARRTSGTDTQYF. CDR3 sequence (DNA): TGTGCCCGACGGACTAGCGGCACAGATACGCAGTATTTT. The whole variable domain, filled in from reference TRBV2 and TRBJ2-3, reads EPEVTQTPSHQVTQMGQEVILRCVPISNHLYFYWYRQILGQKVEFLVSFYNNEISEKSEIFDDQFSVERPDGSNFTLKIRSTKLEDSAMYFCARRTSGTDTQYFGPGTRLTVL.

This chain uses TRBV10-3 with TRBJ2-5; TRBD1 matches 8 bases. Trimming at V came to 10 bases and at J to 0 bases, leaving 4 bases not matched to a gene. The germline gives CDR1 ENHRY, CDR2 SYGVKD. The CDR3 is 13 residues long. The CDR3 loop is CATEDRDQETQYF. The CDR3 bases are TGTGCCACCGAGGACAGGGACCAAGAGACCCAGTACTTC.

V usage is TRBV5-1 and J usage is TRBJ2-1, with TRBD2 identical over 8 bases. The CDR3 totals 15 residues. V lost 2 bases, J lost 8 bases, and 9 bases stayed unmatched. The germline CDR1 and CDR2 sequences are SGHRS and YFSETQ. The CDR3 region has the DNA TGCGCCAGCAGCTTACAGGGACTAGGTAGCGATGAGCAGTTCTTC. It specifies CASSLQGLGSDEQFF.

The sample holds a few counts of this clone. The chain is built from TRBV6-1 and TRBJ1-4, with D unresolved. The germline V and J ends were trimmed by 2 bases and 5 bases, with 6 bases remaining between them. Germline loops: CDR1 MNHNS, CDR2 SASEGT. This CDR3 has 13 residues. Written as DNA, the CDR3 is TGTGCCAGCAGTGAATCCAGGAATGAAAAACTGTTTTTT. Its translation is CASSESRNEKLFF.

The genes are TRBV5-8 and TRBJ2-5; 8 nucleotides align to TRBD2. The CDR3 spans 18 residues. The germline V gene has CDR1 SGHTS and CDR2 YDEGEE. Trimming removed 1 base from V and 0 bases from J; junction bases left unmatched: 11. DNA of the CDR3: TGTGCCAGCAGCTTGAGGGGAACTAGCGGAACGTACCAAGAGACCCAGTACTTC. Amino acids: CASSLRGTSGTYQETQYF.

This rearrangement joins TRBV15 to TRBJ1-3; 10 nucleotides match TRBD1. Looked up from germline, CDR1 is LNHNV and CDR2 is YYDKDF (reference sequence). V shed 0 bases and J 6 bases; nucleotides not matched to a gene: 8. This CDR3 contains 17 residues. This CDR3 is CATSRDLRGQGSNTIYF. The CDR3 DNA reads as TGTGCCACCAGCAGAGATCTTAGGGGACAGGGGTCAAACACCATATATTTT.

The J gene is TRBJ2-2, the V gene TRBV7-9; unclear D gene. V was cut by 5 bases and J by 5 bases, with 15 bases left in between. Germline V gene sequence: CDR1 SEHNR, CDR2 FQNEAQ (reference sequence). The CDR3 loop spans 15 amino acids. The CDR3 coding sequence is TGTGCCAGCAGCCCAACGACCGGAGTAACCGGGGAGCTGTTTTTT. This translates into CASSPTTGVTGELFF.

The rearrangement uses TRBV28 and TRBJ2-5, with D maybe TRBD1 (5 bases). The V and J ends lost 2 bases and 1 base respectively, with 8 bases between them. The CDR3 is 14 residues long. Germline V gene sequence: CDR1 MDHEN, CDR2 SYDVKM. CDR3 nucleotides: TGTGCCAGCAGTTTACCAGGGTCCCAAGAGACCCAGTACTTC. The encoded protein is CASSLPGSQETQYF.

This chain links TRBV30 with TRBJ2-3; tentatively, D is TRBD1 (5 bases). V gave up 4 bases and J gave up 4 bases, with 12 bases separating them. CDR3 length: 13 amino acids. From germline, CDR1 is GTSNPN and CDR2 SVGIG (reference sequence). Here the CDR3 reads CAWNKGPSDTQYF. CDR3 nucleotides: TGTGCCTGGAATAAGGGGCCCTCAGATACGCAGTATTTT.

Worth noting for this clone: Mismatch with germline at one junction end may stem from a read error. The V call is TRBV5-1, the J call TRBJ2-7, with 9 bases matching TRBD1. CDR1 is SGHRS, CDR2 YFSETQ, per germline. CDR3 size: 17 residues. CDR3 DNA sequence: TGCGCCAGCAGCCCTCACTCCGGGACAGGGTCTTCCTCCGAGCAGTACTTC. Residues: CASSPHSGTGSSSEQYF.

V usage is TRBV20-1 and J usage is TRBJ2-5, with 8 bases fitting TRBD2. The CDR3 contains 16 residues. V was clipped by 3 bases and J by 5 bases; unmatched bases: 14. Germline-derived CDR1 and CDR2 are DFQATT and SNEGSKA (reference sequence). CDR3 nucleotide sequence: TGCAGTGCTAGTTACCCTAGCGGGCGTGAAGTGGAGACCCAGTACTTC. Amino acids: CSASYPSGREVETQYF.

This chain connects TRBV28 to TRBJ2-6, with TRBD1 as a possible D gene (6 bases). With 11 bases removed from V and 0 bases from J, the gap between germline ends came to 8 bases. CDR1 is MDHEN, CDR2 SYDVKM, per germline. The CDR3 runs to 13 residues. CDR3 nucleotide sequence: TGTGCCGGACAGACCTCTGGGGCCAACGTCCTGACTTTC. This encodes CAGQTSGANVLTF.

V usage is TRBV3-1 (or the pseudogene TRBV3-2) and J usage is TRBJ2-1, with D unclear. In germline, CDR1 is LGHDT, CDR2 YNNKEL (reference sequence). V was clipped by 0 bases and J by 9 bases, with 18 bases between them. This CDR3 is built from 16 residues. CDR3 region: CASSQDRSPETGEQFF. CDR3 bases: TGTGCCAGCAGCCAAGATCGCTCCCCCGAAACCGGTGAGCAGTTCTTC.

This chain joins TRBV5-6 and TRBJ1-3; D gene ambiguous. The germline V gene encodes CDR1 SGHDT and CDR2 YYEEEE. V gave up 8 bases and J gave up 2 bases, with 8 bases separating them. The CDR3 runs to 12 residues. This CDR3 reads CASSYPGNTIYF. The CDR3 DNA sequence: TGTGCCAGTTCCTACCCTGGAAACACCATATATTTT.

The chain uses TRBV6-5 and TRBJ2-3; D is unresolved. Trimming stripped 5 bases from V and 6 bases from J, with 12 bases between. CDR3 length equals 13 residues. The germline gives CDR1 MNHEY, CDR2 SVGAGI. The CDR3 DNA reads TGTGCCAGCAGTCCCGCGGCCCCCGATACGCAGTATTTT. This gives the protein CASSPAAPDTQYF.

V usage is TRBV30 and J usage is TRBJ2-7; D gene ambiguous. Trimming removed 0 bases at V and 6 bases at J, with 6 bases between. CDR3 length: 11 residues. Germline CDR1 reads GTSNPN; CDR2 reads SVGIG (reference sequence). CDR3 protein: CAWSVLGEQYF. Here the CDR3 DNA reads TGTGCCTGGAGTGTACTTGGCGAGCAGTACTTC.

The chain carries TRBV13 and TRBJ1-2; no clear D gene. The germline CDR1 and CDR2 sequences are PRHDT and FYEKMQ (reference sequence). The V end lost 4 bases, the J end lost 1 base, and 13 bases lay between the germline ends. CDR3 size: 15 residues. The CDR3 reads CASSSYKTVNYGYTF. In nucleotides, the CDR3 is TGTGCCAGCAGCTCATACAAGACTGTTAACTATGGCTACACCTTC.

The chain is built from TRBV5-1 and TRBJ1-2; TRBD1 matches at 7 bases. The germline V gene encodes CDR1 SGHRS and CDR2 YFSETQ. The CDR3 has 15 residues. V lost 4 bases and J lost 8; bases outside the gene matches: 14. CDR3 region: CASSTRTGGASGYTF. CDR3 bases: TGCGCCAGCAGCACAAGGACAGGAGGCGCTAGCGGCTACACCTTC.

The genes are TRBV7-9 and TRBJ2-7; D uncertain. V was cut by 4 bases and J by 3 bases, with 10 bases left in between. The germline V gene has CDR1 SEHNR and CDR2 FQNEAQ (reference sequence). This CDR3 is 13 amino acids long. CDR3 sequence reads: CASSSPSYYEQYF. CDR3 DNA: TGTGCCAGCAGCTCGCCTTCCTACTACGAGCAGTACTTC.

This clone was detected only once. This chain uses TRBV10-3 with TRBJ1-1; perhaps TRBD1 as D (6 bases). This CDR3 contains 13 residues. Germline loops: CDR1 ENHRY, CDR2 SYGVKD. V was trimmed by 3 bases and J by 10 bases, leaving 15 bases between them. The DNA of the CDR3 is TGTGCCATCAGTGAACTGGGGGCTGGTGGAGCTTTCTTT. As protein: CAISELGAGGAFF.

The V gene is TRBV7-9, the J gene TRBJ2-7; 10 bases match TRBD2. The CDR3 is 13 amino acids. CDR1 SEHNR and CDR2 FQNEAQ come from the germline V gene (reference sequence). Trimming took 5 bases from V and 9 from J; bases not matched to a gene: 7. The CDR3: CASSSLAGVVQYF. The DNA of the CDR3 is TGTGCCAGCAGCAGCCTAGCGGGAGTGGTGCAGTACTTC.

This chain uses TRBV28 with TRBJ2-3, with 8 positions matching TRBD2. The CDR3 runs to 14 residues. The germline V gene has CDR1 MDHEN and CDR2 SYDVKM. The junction had 11 bases not matched to a gene; V was cut back by 4 bases and J by 11 bases. CDR3 loop: CASSYDQRERKQYF. Written as DNA, the CDR3 is TGTGCCAGCAGTTACGATCAGCGGGAGAGGAAGCAGTATTTT.